This T cell receptor (beta chain) was identified in a study of OX40 agonist ivuxolimab in advanced cancers. At the level of the study: The eligibility criteria allowed prior anti-PD-1, anti-PD-L1 or anti-CTLA-4 therapy, and about 40% had some.

This CDR3 spans 16 amino acids. Trimming cost V 0 bases and J 2 bases, with 14 bases left between them. Germline CDR1 reads SGHRS; CDR2 reads YFSETQ. Autoimmune disease history or systemic immunosuppression was exclusionary. Assay used: immunoSEQ multiplex PCR; TCRdb lists only in-frame clones, some missing. The repertoire includes 75,000 to 90,000 clones, roughly nine tenths of them detected once, and 9% to 10% sits in the top ten. Study results and caveats: By week 6 at 0.1 to 3.0 mg/kg, blood CD4+ and CD8+ T cells had expanded clonally.

In regard to this clone: Its specificity is not known.

The sequence derives from an adult with an advanced solid tumor such as melanoma, head and neck, liver or kidney cancer. The input for sequencing was CD4+ or CD8+ T cells sorted from blood, taken in a trial of the OX40 agonist ivuxolimab. This chain links TRBV5-1 with TRBJ2-5; D might be TRBD2 (5 bases). As DNA, the CDR3 is TGCGCCAGCAGCTTGGGCTTCGGACTGGCGCAAGAGACCCAGTACTTC. Protein sequence: CASSLGFGLAQETQYF. Complete variable domain (other parts from reference TRBV5-1 and TRBJ2-5): KAGVTQTPRYLIKTRGQQVTLSCSPISGHRSVSWYQQTPGQGLQFLFEYFSETQRNKGNFPGRFSGRQFSNSRSEMNVSTLELGDSALYLCASSLGFGLAQETQYFGPGTRLLVL.